These 12 T cell receptor beta chains were sequenced from one sample in a study of blood T cell repertoires in COVID-19. Assay: immunoSEQ multiplex PCR; the TCRdb copy retains only in-frame clones and omits some. The sample lists 200,000 to 250,000 clones, roughly 85% seen once, with approximately 9.6% in the top ten. The sample taken for sequencing was PBMCs or T cells enriched from blood (not recorded which). The receptors here all came from a woman aged 50 to 65 with acute COVID-19.

The chain combines TRBV7-8 with TRBJ1-5; the D gene is possibly TRBD1 (5 bases). Germline loops: CDR1 SGHVS, CDR2 FQNEAQ. This CDR3 is built from 14 residues. With 7 bases removed from V and 7 bases from J, the gap between germline ends came to 17 bases. CDR3 nucleotides: TGTGCCAGCACTAGGGGCCCGCGGGAACAGCCCCAGCATTTT. This codes for CASTRGPREQPQHF.

The chain recombines TRBV6-1 with TRBJ1-1, with D unresolved. Germline V CDR1 and CDR2: MNHNS, SASEGT. The CDR3 contains 12 residues. With 6 bases removed from V and 10 bases from J, the gap between germline ends came to 15 bases. The CDR3 loop reads CASSPPSLGAFF. In DNA form, the CDR3 reads TGTGCCAGCAGCCCTCCCAGTCTTGGAGCTTTCTTT.

The rearrangement uses TRBV29-1 and TRBJ1-2, with 7 bases aligning to TRBD1. The CDR3 totals 17 residues. The V gene's germline CDR1 is SQVTM and CDR2 ANQGSEA. V trimming: 0 bases; J trimming: 1 base; junction bases outside the gene matches: 11. The CDR3 is CSVEDLWAGGSNYGYTF. For the CDR3, the DNA is TGCAGCGTTGAAGATCTTTGGGCAGGGGGAAGTAACTATGGCTACACCTTC.

The gene calls are TRBV19 and TRBJ2-6; 9 bases map to TRBD1. With 3 bases clipped from V and 0 bases from J, the junction kept 3 bases outside the gene matches. The CDR3 covers 17 residues. CDR1 LNHDA and CDR2 SQIVND come from the germline V gene (reference sequence). The CDR3 region has the DNA TGTGCCAGTAGTATGGACAGGGGTCTCTCTGGGGCCAACGTCCTGACTTTC. Encoded protein: CASSMDRGLSGANVLTF.

The chain joins TRBV5-1 to TRBJ2-2; 10 nucleotides agree with TRBD2. V shed 2 bases and J 0 bases; nucleotides not matched to a gene: 1. This CDR3 has 16 amino acids. The germline CDR1 and CDR2 sequences are SGHRS and YFSETQ. The CDR3 DNA follows: TGCGCCAGCAGCTTACTAGCGGGGTCGAACACCGGGGAGCTGTTTTTT. Its translation is CASSLLAGSNTGELFF.

The V gene is TRBV10-1, the J gene TRBJ1-6; perhaps TRBD1 as D (5 bases). The germline V gene encodes CDR1 WNHNN and CDR2 SYGVQD (reference sequence). The CDR3 covers 14 residues. Trimming cost V 2 bases and J 8 bases, with 10 bases left between them. The CDR3 spells CASSEGHRDSPLHF. The DNA of the CDR3 is TGCGCCAGCAGTGAGGGACATCGAGATTCACCCCTCCACTTT.

In this sample, this clone turned up a few times. The gene calls are TRBV4-1 and TRBJ1-2; D is possibly TRBD1 (5 bases). V lost 3 bases to trimming and J lost 6 bases, with 8 bases between them. The CDR3 has 12 amino acids. Germline CDR1 reads MGHRA; CDR2 reads YSYEKL. The CDR3 sequence is CASSHVGDGYTF. The CDR3 region has the DNA TGCGCCAGCAGCCACGTAGGGGATGGCTACACCTTC.

The J gene is TRBJ2-3, the V gene TRBV6-5; the match to TRBD2 covers 7 bases. CDR1 and CDR2 from the germline V gene are MNHEY and SVGAGI. The CDR3 has 15 amino acids. The trim removed 5 bases at V and 2 bases at J, leaving 7 bases unmatched. Here the CDR3 DNA reads TGTGCCAGCAGTCACCAACGGGGGGACACAGATACGCAGTATTTT. Translating it yields CASSHQRGDTDTQYF.

V gene TRBV29-1 combines with J gene TRBJ2-5, with unresolved D. The CDR3 covers 11 residues. V lost 6 bases, J lost 5 bases, and 10 bases lay in between. Per the germline V gene, CDR1 is SQVTM and CDR2 is ANQGSEA. The chain's CDR3 is CSVERFETQYF. Written as DNA, the CDR3 is TGCAGCGTCGAGAGGTTTGAGACCCAGTACTTC.

J is TRBJ2-1 and V is TRBV4-3, with D maybe TRBD1 (5 bases). This CDR3 has 16 amino acids. CDR1 is LGHNA, CDR2 YSLEER, per germline. With 4 bases removed from V and 0 bases from J, the gap between germline ends came to 13 bases. The CDR3 DNA sequence: TGCGCCAGCAGCCGGTCGTTAGGGGACTCCTACAATGAGCAGTTCTTC. Its translation: CASSRSLGDSYNEQFF.

This clone was picked up one time. This chain uses TRBV4-1 with TRBJ1-4, with D possibly matching TRBD1 (6 bases). Germline values: CDR1 MGHRA, CDR2 YSYEKL. Trimming shortened V by 0 bases and J by 8 bases, and 19 bases separated the two germline ends. The CDR3 has 17 amino acids. CDR3 region: CASSQDRATGYREKLFF. The CDR3 DNA reads TGCGCCAGCAGCCAAGATCGGGCAACAGGGTACAGGGAAAAACTGTTTTTT.

The chain links TRBV5-1 to TRBJ1-2; D remains ambiguous. Germline loops: CDR1 SGHRS, CDR2 YFSETQ. The CDR3 consists of 15 residues. V was clipped by 0 bases and J by 7 bases, with 16 bases between them. CDR3 in amino acids: CASSLAAGRVGGYTF. The CDR3 coding sequence is TGCGCCAGCAGCTTGGCGGCGGGCCGGGTGGGTGGCTACACCTTC.